This T cell receptor (beta chain) originates from a study of blood T cell repertoires in COVID-19. The ends were cut back, 0 bases at V and 0 bases at J, with 18 bases in the middle. CDR1 and CDR2 (germline): GTSNPN, SVGIG (reference sequence). This CDR3 is built from 19 residues. Data came from immunoSEQ multiplex PCR; TCRdb stores just in-frame clones and leaves some out. The sample records about 120,000 clones, 78% being singletons. V and J are TRBV30 and TRBJ2-6; the D gene is possibly TRBD1 (5 bases). The clonotype was recovered from a man aged 65-85 years with acute or convalescent COVID-19. Sequencing was done on a sample of peripheral blood. This chain's CDR3 is CAWSVFRPGPSSGANVLTF. CDR3 coding DNA: TGTGCCTGGAGTGTATTTCGTCCAGGGCCCAGCTCTGGGGCCAACGTCCTGACTTTC.